The 29 T cell receptor beta chains below all came from one sample that was sequenced in a study of tumor-infiltrating lymphocytes in primary liver carcinoma. Starting material of around 460 ng total RNA yielded TCR beta cDNA via a constant-region primer. Slightly modified ARM-PCR with three nested multiplex PCR rounds yielded TCR beta libraries. Both of the initial two PCR rounds ran for nine to ten cycles and employed TRBV1-TRBV30 forward primers alongside a C-beta reverse primer. TCRdb ran MiXCR on the multiplex PCR reads and lists one entry per CDR3 protein. The sample has approximately 60,000 distinct CDR3 sequences; less than 75% are singletons. Joint extraction of RNA and DNA used roughly 20-33 mg of bulk tissue that was unsorted. The material sequenced was liver tumor tissue from sampling region 2. Subset defined: tumor region T2, inferior pole. All receptors come from a man aged 35 to 55 with primary liver carcinoma and hepatitis B virus infection.

In this sample, this clonotype turned up once. The rearrangement joins TRBV6-6 to TRBJ2-2, with 13 bases identical to TRBD2. Trimming removed 5 bases from V and 1 base from J; junction bases left unmatched: 13. CDR3 length: 20 amino acids. Germline V gene lookup returns CDR1 MNHNY and CDR2 SVGAGI (reference sequence). The CDR3 loop is CASSPLVGLAGPMNTGELFF. The CDR3 bases are TGTGCCAGCAGTCCGCTTGTGGGACTAGCGGGGCCAATGAACACCGGGGAGCTGTTTTTT.

This clonotype was seen repeatedly, ten times or more. This sequence joins TRBV12-3 or TRBV12-4 and TRBJ2-7, with unresolved D. V lost 8 bases and J 7 bases, leaving 12 bases between the germline ends. This CDR3 has 11 residues. The CDR3 region is CASSLGAEQYF. The CDR3 nucleotides read TGTGCCAGCTCCCTCGGCGCAGAGCAGTACTTC.

About this clonotype: At one boundary the junction diverges from the germline segment, which might be a read error. The chain couples TRBV5-6 to TRBJ1-1; tentatively, D is TRBD1 (6 bases). CDR1 is SGHDT and CDR2 is YYEEEE in the germline V gene. CDR3 length: 15 amino acids. The CDR3 region is CANSLGGTGAPEAFF. The CDR3 region has the DNA TGTGCCAACAGCTTGGGGGGGACGGGGGCCCCTGAAGCTTTCTTT.

With respect to this clonotype: Germline is not matched at one junction end, which may reflect a read error. This sequence joins TRBV29-1 and TRBJ1-1; D remains ambiguous. Germline CDR1 is SQVTM and CDR2 is ANQGSEA. The CDR3 has 15 residues. The CDR3 spells CSVEAVWGMNTETYF. The CDR3 DNA follows: TGCAGCGTTGAAGCGGTGTGGGGAATGAACACTGAAACTTACTTT.

A note on this clonotype: The junction departs from germline at one end; a sequencing error may be responsible. The chain combines TRBV6-6 with TRBJ1-1; 7 bases line up with TRBD1. Germline V gene lookup returns CDR1 MNHNY and CDR2 SVGAGI (reference sequence). The CDR3 totals 14 residues. The chain's CDR3 is CASSGDSKNTGAFF. The CDR3 coding sequence is TGTGCCAGCTCTGGGGACAGTAAGAACACTGGAGCTTTCTTT.

The chain joins TRBV5-5 to TRBJ1-4, with a tentative D call TRBD1 (5 bases). CDR3 length: 14 residues. Germline CDR1 and CDR2: SGHKS and YYEKEE (reference sequence). V lost 6 bases and J lost 8, with 17 bases in between. In DNA form, the CDR3 reads TGTGCCAGCAACTGGTGGGACGGGGGAGAAAAACTGTTTTTT. The encoded protein is CASNWWDGGEKLFF.

A few counts support this clonotype. A much more abundant neighbour one base away suggests this may be a read error. The genes are TRBV7-8 and TRBJ1-6; D gene unclear. V lost 3 bases to trimming and J lost 7 bases, with 16 bases between them. The CDR3 has 16 residues. CDR1 SGHVS and CDR2 FQNEAQ come from the germline V gene. Here the CDR3 DNA reads TGTGCCAGCAGCTTGTCCGAGAGGGTTTGGAATTCACCCCTCCACTTT. This gives the protein CASSLSERVWNSPLHF.

Concerning this clonotype itself: Its ends do not fully match the called genes, so a read error is possible. The chain employs TRBV10-3 and TRBJ1-5; possibly TRBD1 for D (6 bases). Germline CDR1 is ENHRY and CDR2 is SYGVKD. There are 14 residues in the CDR3. Written as DNA, the CDR3 is TGTGCCATCAGTGAGCATGAGGGGGATCAGCCACAGCATTTT. It codes for CAISEHEGDQPQHF.

This clonotype was found many times. The rearrangement joins TRBV6-1 to TRBJ2-2; D gene unclear. CDR1 is MNHNS and CDR2 is SASEGT in the germline V gene. The germline V and J ends were trimmed by 1 base and 6 bases, with 12 bases remaining between them. The CDR3 is 15 amino acids. CDR3 amino acids: CASSEGWWLAGELFF. The CDR3 coding sequence is TGTGCCAGCAGTGAAGGGTGGTGGCTCGCCGGGGAGCTGTTTTTT.

Many counts were recorded for this clonotype. This sequence joins TRBV5-1 and TRBJ2-3; weak D call: TRBD2 (6 bases). Germline V CDR1 and CDR2: SGHRS, YFSETQ. The CDR3 consists of 15 residues. The germline V and J ends were trimmed by 4 bases and 3 bases, with 15 bases remaining between them. CDR3 residues: CASSPLPGLTDTQYF. CDR3 in DNA: TGCGCCAGCAGCCCACTACCGGGACTTACAGATACGCAGTATTTT.

Comment on this clonotype: The CDR3 end shows no conserved phenylalanine or tryptophan, and so a read error is likely. The DNA is left out, because the CDR3 cannot be placed on it with certainty; the CDR3 is given as TCRdb lists it. The chain joins TRBV5-5 to TRBJ2-1; no check of the table's D call, TRBD1, against the DNA was made. The germline CDR1 and CDR2 sequences are SGHKS and YYEKEE (reference sequence). The CDR3 has 15 residues if both end residues are counted. The CDR3 sequence is CASSLVPGRYNEQFI.

To note about this clonotype: A much larger clone differs by one base, so this may be a read error. The rearrangement joins TRBV11-3 to TRBJ2-1; no clear D gene. CDR3 length: 12 amino acids. Germline lookup yields CDR1 SGHNT and CDR2 YENEEA. Here the CDR3 DNA reads TGTGTCAGCAGCTTAAATGCCAATGAGCAGTCCTTC. It encodes CVSSLNANEQSF.

DNA of the CDR3: TGTGCCGGCAGCAAAGTGGGGGGGCGTCCCGAATCTTTCTTT. This sequence encodes CAGSKVGGRPESFF. The chain recombines TRBV21-1 with TRBJ1-1; the table's D call of TRBD1 was not tested on the DNA. TRBV21-1 counts as a pseudogene. The CDR3 is made up of 14 amino acids.

The rearrangement joins TRBV11-2 to TRBJ2-5; perhaps TRBD2 as D (5 bases). Germline CDR1 and CDR2: SGHAT and FQNNGV. This CDR3 region has 16 residues. Trimming shortened V by 9 bases and J by 3 bases, and 23 bases separated the two germline ends. The CDR3 spells CASSQSPGGWKETQYF. CDR3 bases: TGTGCCAGTAGCCAGAGTCCTGGCGGGTGGAAAGAGACCCAGTACTTC.

This clonotype occurred many times. The chain has TRBV4-2 and TRBJ2-6, with 9 bases aligning to TRBD1. After removal of 1 base from V and 2 bases from J, the junction contained 6 bases not matched to a gene. The germline V gene encodes CDR1 LGHNA and CDR2 YNFKEQ. This CDR3 has 18 residues. CDR3 in DNA: TGTGCCAGCAGCCAAGCTGCGACAGGGGGGACTGGGGCCAACGTCCTGACTTTC. Protein product: CASSQAATGGTGANVLTF.

Concerning this clonotype: Mismatch with germline at one junction end may stem from a read error. This chain links TRBV11-2 with TRBJ2-7; D might be TRBD1 or TRBD2, each matching 6 bases. This CDR3 is 12 amino acids long. Germline assignment: CDR1 SGHAT and CDR2 FQNNGV. The CDR3 region is CVSSPGGYDQYF. The CDR3 nucleotides are TGTGTCAGCAGTCCCGGGGGCTACGACCAGTACTTC.

V and J are TRBV11-2 and TRBJ1-2; D ambiguous. The germline V gene has CDR1 SGHAT and CDR2 FQNNGV. The CDR3 is made up of 15 amino acids. V was shortened by 0 bases and J by 5 bases, with 13 bases between the two germline ends. The CDR3 coding sequence is TGTGCCAGCAGCTTAGATCAAGCACAGACTTATGGCTACACCTTC. Protein: CASSLDQAQTYGYTF. Using reference TRBV11-2 and TRBJ1-2 for the parts outside the CDR3, the full variable domain is EAGVAQSPRYKIIEKRQSVAFWCNPISGHATLYWYQQILGQGPKLLIQFQNNGVVDDSQLPKDRFSAERLKGVDSTLKIQPAKLEDSAVYLCASSLDQAQTYGYTFGSGTRLTVV.

Notes on this clonotype: Given the absence of the conserved phenylalanine or tryptophan at the CDR3 end, a read error is likely. V is TRBV6-1 and J is TRBJ2-7; D remains ambiguous. The CDR3 is 14 residues long. The germline CDR1 and CDR2 sequences are MNHNS and SASEGT. CDR3 protein: CVSSESRNSYEQYI. The DNA of the CDR3 is TGTGTCAGTAGTGAATCCAGGAACTCCTACGAGCAGTACATC.

Relative to its sample, this clonotype is large (0.1 to 1%). The genes are TRBV4-3 and TRBJ2-7, with a possible D match to TRBD2 (6 bases). Germline CDR1 is LGHNA and CDR2 is YSLEER. This CDR3 spans 15 amino acids. V was shortened by 0 bases and J by 2 bases, with 11 bases between the two germline ends. The CDR3 loop reads CASSQDRETPYEQYF. For the CDR3, the DNA is TGCGCCAGCAGCCAAGATCGGGAGACTCCCTACGAGCAGTACTTC.

The chain carries TRBV10-2 and TRBJ1-4; 7 positions agree with TRBD1. This CDR3 is built from 13 residues. The germline V gene has CDR1 WSHSY and CDR2 SAAADI. The trim removed 8 bases at V and 17 bases at J, leaving 17 bases unmatched. The CDR3 DNA follows: TGCGCCAGCTCGACAGGGTGGGAGGAAAAACAATTTTTT. Its protein is CASSTGWEEKQFF.

This clonotype was seen a few times. The rearrangement uses TRBV28 and TRBJ2-7; no definite D call. CDR1 and CDR2 (germline): MDHEN, SYDVKM. CDR3 length: 14 residues. The V gene lost 5 bases and the J gene lost 5 bases, with 16 bases spanning the gap. The CDR3 loop is CASSPGRPPNEQYF. The DNA for the CDR3 is TGTGCCAGCAGTCCTGGTAGGCCGCCAAACGAGCAGTACTTC.

In regard to this clonotype: This clone may be a read error of a much larger clone one base away. In nucleotides, the CDR3 is TGTGCCAGCAGCTTGAGGTTGTTGGCTAGGGGGAGTTCTGGGGCCAACGTCCTGACTTTC. This codes for CASSLRLLARGSSGANVLTF. V gene TRBV7-9 combines with J gene TRBJ2-6; D possibly corresponds to TRBD1 (6 bases). V was shortened by 3 bases and J by 1 base, with 22 bases between the two germline ends. Germline CDR1 reads SEHNR; CDR2 reads FQNEAQ (reference sequence). The CDR3 length is 20 residues.

In the case of this clonotype: Without the conserved terminal phenylalanine or tryptophan, this CDR3 likely stems from a read error. The chain has TRBV12-3 or TRBV12-4 and TRBJ2-5, with D unclear. The CDR3 is 14 amino acids. The CDR3 DNA reads TGTGCCAGCAGTATCCCAATGTATCAAGAGACGCAGTACTCC. It specifies CASSIPMYQETQYS.

Comment on this clonotype: Since no conserved phenylalanine or tryptophan closes the CDR3, a read error is the likely cause. The chain recombines TRBV11-2 with TRBJ2-6; TRBD1 might be the D (5 bases). Germline-derived CDR1 and CDR2 are SGHAT and FQNNGV. The CDR3 sequence is 16 residues long. The CDR3 coding sequence is TGTGCAAGCAGCTTATCGTCAGGGATTGGGGCCAACGTTCTGACTATC. It specifies CASSLSSGIGANVLTI.

Concerning this clonotype: A junction boundary mismatches the germline segment, possibly from a read error. The J gene is TRBJ1-5, the V gene TRBV29-1; maybe TRBD1 (6 bases). This CDR3 has 13 amino acids. CDR1 and CDR2 (germline): SQVTM, ANQGSEA. The CDR3 DNA follows: TGCAGCGCTGTCGGACAGATCAATGAGCCCCAGCATTTT. Protein sequence: CSAVGQINEPQHF.

In the case of this clonotype: Compared with germline, one end of the junction differs, possibly owing to a read error. J is TRBJ1-1 and V is TRBV29-1; no reliable D call. CDR1 SQVTM and CDR2 ANQGSEA come from the germline V gene. The CDR3 runs to 13 residues. Here the CDR3 reads CIVVHSMRTGAFF. The CDR3 DNA sequence: TGCATCGTTGTCCATTCCATGAGGACTGGAGCTTTCTTT.

This clonotype has a count of ten or more. The V call is TRBV25-1, the J call TRBJ1-6; tentatively, D is TRBD1 (5 bases). This CDR3 is 13 amino acids long. Germline CDR1 is MGHDK and CDR2 is SYGVNS. Trimming removed 1 base at V and 9 bases at J, with 7 bases between. CDR3 sequence reads: CASSESRGSPLHF. As DNA, the CDR3 is TGTGCCAGCAGTGAATCTAGGGGTTCACCCCTCCACTTT.

A remark on this clonotype: One base away lies a much larger clone, so this may be a sequencing read error. CDR3 region: CVSSQSPGGSYGYTF. DNA of the CDR3: TGCGTCAGCAGCCAGAGTCCCGGGGGATCCTATGGCTACACCTTC. The gene calls are TRBV4-3 and TRBJ1-2; D possibly corresponds to TRBD1 (5 bases). Per germline, CDR1 LGHNA and CDR2 YSLEER. The CDR3 runs 15 residues.

This clonotype has only one observation. No conserved phenylalanine or tryptophan is present at the end of the CDR3, so a read error is the likely explanation. The V gene is TRBV11-2, the J gene TRBJ2-2; 8 bases match TRBD2. Per germline, CDR1 SGHAT and CDR2 FQNNGV. This CDR3 region has 16 residues. CDR3 nucleotide sequence: TGTGCCGGCAGCTTAGGACTAGCAGGACGGACCGGAGAGCTGTTTTTA. Its translation: CAGSLGLAGRTGELFL.